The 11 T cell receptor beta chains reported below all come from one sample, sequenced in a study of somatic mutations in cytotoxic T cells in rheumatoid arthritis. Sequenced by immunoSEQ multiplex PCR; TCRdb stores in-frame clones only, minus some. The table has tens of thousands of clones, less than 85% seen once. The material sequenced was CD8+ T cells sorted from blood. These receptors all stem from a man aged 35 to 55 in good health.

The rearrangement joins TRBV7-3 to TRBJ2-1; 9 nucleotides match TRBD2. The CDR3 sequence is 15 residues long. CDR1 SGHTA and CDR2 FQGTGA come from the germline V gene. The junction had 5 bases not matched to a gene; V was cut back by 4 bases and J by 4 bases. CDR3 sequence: CASSSLAGSYNEQFF. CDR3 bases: TGTGCCAGCAGCTCCCTAGCGGGAAGTTACAATGAGCAGTTCTTC.

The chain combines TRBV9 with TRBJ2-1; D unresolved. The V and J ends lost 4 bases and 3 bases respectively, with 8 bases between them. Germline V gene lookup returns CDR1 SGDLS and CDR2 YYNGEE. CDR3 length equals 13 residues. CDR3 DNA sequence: TGTGCCAGCAGCCCGAGCGACTACAATGAGCAGTTCTTC. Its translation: CASSPSDYNEQFF. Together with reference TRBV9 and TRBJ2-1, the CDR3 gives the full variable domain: DSGVTQTPKHLITATGQRVTLRCSPRSGDLSVYWYQQSLDQGLQFLIQYYNGEERAKGNILERFSAQQFPDLHSELNLSSLELGDSALYFCASSPSDYNEQFFGPGTRLTVL.

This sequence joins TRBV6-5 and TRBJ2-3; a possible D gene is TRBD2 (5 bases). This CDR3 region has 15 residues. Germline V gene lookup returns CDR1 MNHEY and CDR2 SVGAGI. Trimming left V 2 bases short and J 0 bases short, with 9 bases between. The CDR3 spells CASSYSSGSTDTQYF. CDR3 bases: TGTGCCAGCAGTTACAGCAGCGGTAGCACAGATACGCAGTATTTT.

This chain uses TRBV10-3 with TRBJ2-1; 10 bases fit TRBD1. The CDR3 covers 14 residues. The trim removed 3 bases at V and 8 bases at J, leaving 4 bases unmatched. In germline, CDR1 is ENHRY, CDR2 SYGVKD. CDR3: CAISDRDRGDEQFF. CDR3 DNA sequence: TGTGCCATCAGTGACCGGGACAGGGGCGATGAGCAGTTCTTC.

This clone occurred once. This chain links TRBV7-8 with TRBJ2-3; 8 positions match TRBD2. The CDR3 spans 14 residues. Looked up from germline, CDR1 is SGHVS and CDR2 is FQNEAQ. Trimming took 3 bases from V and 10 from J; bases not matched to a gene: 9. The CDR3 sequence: CASSFLEREPPQYF. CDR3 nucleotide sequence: TGTGCCAGCAGCTTCTTAGAGCGGGAGCCTCCGCAGTATTTT.

In DNA form, the CDR3 reads TGTGCCAGCAGTTTACCGGACACTTACACCGGGGAGCTGTTTTTT. Amino acid sequence: CASSLPDTYTGELFF. V is TRBV28 and J is TRBJ2-2; possible D gene TRBD1, 5 bases. This CDR3 has 15 amino acids. CDR1 MDHEN and CDR2 SYDVKM come from the germline V gene. The germline V and J ends were trimmed by 2 bases and 3 bases, with 10 bases remaining between them.

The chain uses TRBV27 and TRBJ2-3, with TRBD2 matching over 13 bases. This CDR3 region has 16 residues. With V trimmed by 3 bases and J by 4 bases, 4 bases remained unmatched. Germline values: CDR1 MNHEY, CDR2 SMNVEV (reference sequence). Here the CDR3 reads CASSFRTSGRPDTQYF. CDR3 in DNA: TGTGCCAGCAGTTTCCGGACTAGCGGGAGACCAGATACGCAGTATTTT.

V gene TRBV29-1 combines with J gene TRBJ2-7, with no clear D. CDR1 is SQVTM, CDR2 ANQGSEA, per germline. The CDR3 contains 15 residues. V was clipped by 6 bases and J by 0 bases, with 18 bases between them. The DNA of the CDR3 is TGCAGCGTCGATGGACCGGGCTTCGACTCCTACGAGCAGTACTTC. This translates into CSVDGPGFDSYEQYF.

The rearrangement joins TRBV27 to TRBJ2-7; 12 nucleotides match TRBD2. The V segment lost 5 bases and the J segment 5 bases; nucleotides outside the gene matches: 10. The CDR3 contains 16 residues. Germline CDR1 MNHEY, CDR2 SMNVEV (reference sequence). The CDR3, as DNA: TGTGCCAGCAGTGAAGATTTGACTAGCGGGAGTCACGAGCAGTACTTC. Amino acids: CASSEDLTSGSHEQYF.

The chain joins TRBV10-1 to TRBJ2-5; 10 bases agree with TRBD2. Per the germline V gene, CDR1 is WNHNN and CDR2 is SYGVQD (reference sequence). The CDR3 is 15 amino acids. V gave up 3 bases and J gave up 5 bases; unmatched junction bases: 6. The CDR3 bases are TGCGCCAGCAGTGATCGGACTAGCGGTAGGGAGACCCAGTACTTC. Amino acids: CASSDRTSGRETQYF.

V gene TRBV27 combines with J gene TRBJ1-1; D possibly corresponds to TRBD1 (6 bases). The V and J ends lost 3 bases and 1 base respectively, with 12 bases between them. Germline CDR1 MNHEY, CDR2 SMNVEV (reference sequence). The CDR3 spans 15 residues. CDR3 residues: CASSLGHGSNTEAFF. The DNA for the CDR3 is TGTGCCAGCAGTTTGGGACATGGCTCGAACACTGAAGCTTTCTTT.